The present entry profiles one T cell receptor (beta chain) with its context. The sample belongs to a study of control samples from healthy donors and cancer patients. Method: immunoSEQ multiplex PCR; TCRdb's copy keeps in-frame clones and lacks some. Of 140,000 to 150,000 clones listed, over 85% are singletons. CDR1 and CDR2 from the germline V gene are MNHEY and SMNVEV (reference sequence). The CDR3 extends over 13 amino acids. Trimming took 6 bases from V and 3 from J, leaving 12 bases between them. Material for sequencing was blood. V usage is TRBV27 and J usage is TRBJ2-7; D gene ambiguous. This clonotype was obtained from a man aged 18 to 30 in good health. The CDR3 nucleotides read TGTGCCAGCAGCCACGGTCTAAACTACGAGCAGTACTTC. Protein: CASSHGLNYEQYF.